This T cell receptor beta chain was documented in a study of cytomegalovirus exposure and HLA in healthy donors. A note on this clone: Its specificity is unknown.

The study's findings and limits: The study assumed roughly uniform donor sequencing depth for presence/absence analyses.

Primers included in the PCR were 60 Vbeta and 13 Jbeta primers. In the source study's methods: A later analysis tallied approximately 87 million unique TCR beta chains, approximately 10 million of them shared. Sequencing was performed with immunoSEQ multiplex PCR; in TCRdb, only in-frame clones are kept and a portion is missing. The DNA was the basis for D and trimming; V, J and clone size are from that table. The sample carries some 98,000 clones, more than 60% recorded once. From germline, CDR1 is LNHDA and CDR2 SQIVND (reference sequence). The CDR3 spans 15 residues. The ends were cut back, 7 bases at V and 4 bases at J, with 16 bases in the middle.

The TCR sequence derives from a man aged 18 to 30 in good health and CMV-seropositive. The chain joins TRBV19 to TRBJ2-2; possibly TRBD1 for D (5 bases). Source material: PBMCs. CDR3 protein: CASTMGQIGTGELFF. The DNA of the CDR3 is TGTGCCAGTACCATGGGGCAGATCGGCACCGGGGAGCTGTTTTTT. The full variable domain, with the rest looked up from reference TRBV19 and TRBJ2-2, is DGGITQSPKYLFRKEGQNVTLSCEQNLNHDAMYWYRQDPGQGLRLIYYSQIVNDFQKGDIAEGYSVSREKKESFPLTVTSAQKNPTAFYLCASTMGQIGTGELFFGEGSRLTVL.